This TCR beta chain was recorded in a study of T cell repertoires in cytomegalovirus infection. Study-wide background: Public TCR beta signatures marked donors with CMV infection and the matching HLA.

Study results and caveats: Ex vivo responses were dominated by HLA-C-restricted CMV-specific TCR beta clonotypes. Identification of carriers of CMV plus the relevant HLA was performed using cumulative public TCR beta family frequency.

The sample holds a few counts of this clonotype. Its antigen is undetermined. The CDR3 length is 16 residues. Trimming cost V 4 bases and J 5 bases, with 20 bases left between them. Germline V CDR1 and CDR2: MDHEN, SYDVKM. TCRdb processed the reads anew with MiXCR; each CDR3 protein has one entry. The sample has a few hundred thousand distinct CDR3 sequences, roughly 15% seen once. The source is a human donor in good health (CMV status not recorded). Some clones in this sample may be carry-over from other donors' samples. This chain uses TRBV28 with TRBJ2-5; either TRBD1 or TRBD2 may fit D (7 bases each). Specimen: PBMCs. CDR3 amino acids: CASSYPRGRGGETQYF. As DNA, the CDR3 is TGTGCCAGCAGTTACCCCCGGGGCAGGGGGGGGGAGACCCAGTACTTC.